This TCR beta chain originates from a study of blood T cells in healthy people across ages. This clonotype was seen more than once but under ten times. The ends lost 8 bases at V and 6 bases at J; junction bases unmatched: 16. CDR3 length: 17 residues. Germline CDR1 reads SQVTM; CDR2 reads ANQGSEA. It was with a sample-barcoded 5' primer and a J-beta primer mix that a second PCR of roughly 7 to 12 cycles was run. A 12-random-nucleotide template-switch adaptor tagged each cDNA molecule. MiXCR, run by TCRdb on the 5' RACE reads, gives a single entry per CDR3 protein. The table shows about 1.5 million distinct CDR3 sequences, with 35% to 45% occurring only once. The individuals who served as donors were healthy Caucasians living in Russia, aged roughly 6 to 90. Every donor contributed roughly 11 milliliters of peripheral blood by blood draw.

Source material: blood. The TCR sequence derives from a woman between 18 and 30 years old in good health. The chain couples TRBV29-1 to TRBJ2-3; 14 nucleotides agree with TRBD2. The CDR3 DNA is TGCAGCTCCCAGGGTCCCGGGGGACTAGCGGGAGTGGATACGCAGTATTTT. Encoded protein: CSSQGPGGLAGVDTQYF.